These T cell receptor beta chains were read from a single sample in a study of cytomegalovirus exposure and HLA in healthy donors. TCRdb's table, derived via immunoSEQ multiplex PCR, lists solely in-frame clones and lacks some. The sample lists 100,000 to 150,000 clones, about 73% occurring once. Specimen: PBMCs. Source of these receptors: a woman aged 40-49 years in good health and CMV-seronegative. The conserved cysteine and the conserved F or W are not part of the CDR3 here. Some rows have no size entry. The others give once, few or many, or a class for an expanded clone.

V gene	clone size	CDR3 length	J gene	CDR3 protein
TRBV18	-	13	TRBJ2-1	ASSPTSLSYNEQF
TRBV2	-	12	TRBJ1-1	ASSYRGPDTEAF
TRBV29-1	-	11	TRBJ2-3	SVDFAGADTQY
TRBV28	-	11	TRBJ1-2	ASRADSNYGYT
TRBV5-1	-	13	TRBJ2-7	ASSPQPGVSYEQY
TRBV5-1	few	14	TRBJ2-3	ASSFRLAGPADTQY
TRBV28	-	10	TRBJ2-2	ASSTHTGELF
TRBV7-2	once	11	TRBJ2-1	ASSLAWLDEQF
TRBV11-2	-	11	TRBJ2-3	ASSLGAADTQY
TRBV18	-	13	TRBJ2-1	ASSPGLAGDLQQF
TRBV28	once	14	TRBJ1-2	ASSPYPGTGQGGYT
TRBV7-3	few	11	TRBJ2-7	ASSSGGQYEQY
TRBV11-2	-	14	TRBJ1-5	ASSLSGTGAGQPQH
TRBV5-5	-	13	TRBJ2-7	ASSLSGGLSYEQY
TRBV7-9	few	14	-	SSSLARDRAAYEQY
TRBV10-3	-	11	TRBJ1-2	AISDDRAYGYT
TRBV7-6	-	13	TRBJ2-1	ASSHLAGVLDEQF
TRBV5-8	few	12	TRBJ2-4	ASSPREGRDIQY
TRBV7-2	-	12	TRBJ2-3	ASSPTGSGNTQY
TRBV7-8	-	14	TRBJ2-1	ASSTYLAGAYNEQF
TRBV6-5	-	12	TRBJ1-2	ASTRSSTNYGYT
TRBV19	few	12	TRBJ2-3	ASRRAGGADTQY
TRBV15	-	13	TRBJ1-2	ATSRGQGAQDGYT
TRBV27	-	11	TRBJ1-2	ASSPDSLYGYT
TRBV28	-	11	TRBJ1-6	ASSSNSNSPLH
TRBV6-5	once	14	TRBJ2-2	ASSYLTGTNTGELF
TRBV7-2	-	12	TRBJ1-1	ASSTRWQGQVAF
TRBV9	-	19	TRBJ2-2	ASSVRSLAGEVVRNTGELF
TRBV5-4	-	12	TRBJ2-7	ASSRGLAGGEQY
TRBV19	few	11	TRBJ2-5	ASGDRLVETQY
TRBV7-2	-	13	TRBJ1-4	ASSLLGRTNEKLF
TRBV6-5	few	11	TRBJ1-3	ASGQPSGNTIY
TRBV28	-	9	TRBJ1-1	ASQTGERVF